This TCR beta chain is from a study of blood T cell repertoires in COVID-19. Sequencing was performed with immunoSEQ multiplex PCR; in TCRdb, only in-frame clones are kept and a portion is missing. Among 250,000 to 300,000 clones, roughly four fifths were seen once, and the ten largest hold around 5%. V shed 4 bases and J 3 bases; nucleotides not matched to a gene: 7. The CDR3 extends over 15 amino acids. Germline V gene data show CDR1 as SGHDT and CDR2 as YYEEEE. The genes are TRBV5-6 and TRBJ2-7, with 10 bases that match TRBD1. The sequence was obtained from a man aged 35 to 55 who had been exposed to COVID-19. Sequencing used PBMCs or T cells enriched from blood (not recorded which). The CDR3 coding sequence is TGTGCCAGCAGCCTCCGGGACAGGGGCTTCTACGAGCAGTACTTC. Its translation: CASSLRDRGFYEQYF. The complete variable domain, with remaining parts taken from reference TRBV5-6 and TRBJ2-7, reads DAGVTQSPTHLIKTRGQQVTLRCSPKSGHDTVSWYQQALGQGPQFIFQYYEEEERQRGNFPDRFSGHQFPNYSSELNVNALLLGDSALYLCASSLRDRGFYEQYFGPGTRLTVT.